These T cell receptor beta chains were read from a single sample in a study of T cell repertoires in cytomegalovirus infection. For these receptors, no antigen is known. MiXCR, applied by TCRdb to the reads, yields one record per CDR3 protein. The sample contains hundreds of thousands of distinct CDR3 sequences, approximately 32% of which appear only once. The specimen was cultured CD8+ T cells from PBMCs, collected from culture after CMV antigen stimulation. The source is a human donor in good health (CMV status not recorded). Some clones in this sample may be carry-over from other donors' samples. CDR3s include the opening cysteine and the closing phenylalanine or tryptophan. D genes are given only for firm matches. Only some rows state a clone size, as once, few, many or a class for expanded clones.

>NA|TRBV14|TRBJ2-1|NA|12
TGTGCCAGCAGCTTCCGTCTCACTGAGCAGTTCTTC
CASSFRLTEQFF
>many|TRBV7-8|TRBJ2-5|NA|15
TGTGCCAGCAGCTTAGCCGTGGGCCACCAAGAGACCCAGTACTTC
CASSLAVGHQETQYF
>NA|TRBV6-2/TRBV6-3|TRBJ2-3|TRBD2|18
TGTGCCAGCAGTTCCACGGAGGGTAGCGGGGGACCCCGGGATACGCAGTATTTT
CASSSTEGSGGPRDTQYF
>NA|TRBV28|TRBJ2-1|NA|19
TGTGCCAGCAGTTTACCAAGGACTTTGGGGTTTGGTTTGGGTAATGAGCAGTTCTTC
CASSLPRTLGFGLGNEQFF
>many|TRBV7-2|TRBJ2-3|TRBD2|16
TGTGCCAGCAGCCCCAATTTGGCGGGGGGGTTGGATACGCAGTATTTT
CASSPNLAGGLDTQYF
>NA|TRBV27|TRBJ1-5|NA|15
TGTGCCAGCAGTTTATTAGGGGGTTTTGGTCAGCCCCAGCATTTT
CASSLLGGFGQPQHF
>NA|TRBV9|TRBJ2-3|NA|15
TGTGCCAGCAGCGTAGGGGGGGGCGGTATAGATACGCAGTATTTT
CASSVGGGGIDTQYF
>NA|TRBV5-1|TRBJ2-1|NA|18
TGCGCCAGCAGCTTGGTTGCCCCGGCAGGGTCTGGACTGAGTGAGCAGTTCTTC
CASSLVAPAGSGLSEQFF
>NA|TRBV5-1|TRBJ1-2|NA|14
TGCGCCAGCAGCGCCGGCCAGGGAGGGATTGGCTACACCTTC
CASSAGQGGIGYTF
>NA|TRBV5-1|TRBJ2-1|TRBD1|13
TGCGCCAGCAGGAGGGACAGTAACAATGAGCAGTTCTTC
CASRRDSNNEQFF
>NA|TRBV10-2|TRBJ1-3|NA|14
TGCGCCAGCAGTGATTTGGGGGAATCTCCCACCATATATTTT
CASSDLGESPTIYF
>NA|TRBV6-1|TRBJ2-7|TRBD1|18
TGTGCCAGCAGTGAGGATGCGACAGGGACAGGGGGAATCTACGAGCAGTACTTC
CASSEDATGTGGIYEQYF
>many|TRBV7-6|TRBJ1-3|NA|14
TGTGCCAGCAGCTTGGTAGGGGGTGGAAACACCATATATTTT
CASSLVGGGNTIYF
>many|TRBV14|TRBJ1-1|NA|17
TGTGCCAGCAGCCAAGACTGGGGATGGACGGTGAACACTGAAGCTTTCTTT
CASSQDWGWTVNTEAFF
>NA|TRBV7-4|TRBJ2-7|NA|12
TGTGCCAGCAGCTCGTCAGGGTCATGGCAGTACTTC
CASSSSGSWQYF
>NA|TRBV6-8|TRBJ2-7|NA|13
TGTGCCAGCAGCCACGGGGAAGCTTACGAGCAGTACTTC
CASSHGEAYEQYF
>NA|TRBV7-9|TRBJ1-3|NA|16
TGTGCCAGCAGCTCCACCACAGGGCGCTCTGGAAACACCATATATTTT
CASSSTTGRSGNTIYF
>few|TRBV4-3|TRBJ2-4|TRBD1|15
TGCGCCAGCAGCCAAGATCGGCAGGGGGCGCGGATTCAGTACTTC
CASSQDRQGARIQYF
>NA|TRBV13|TRBJ1-1|TRBD1|16
TGTGCCAGCAGCTCTTCGGGACAGGCAATGAACACTGAAGCTTTCTTT
CASSSSGQAMNTEAFF
>few|TRBV2|TRBJ2-3|NA|14
TGTGCCAGCAGTGGGGTAGGTCCCCTTGATACGCAGTATTTT
CASSGVGPLDTQYF
>NA|TRBV6-5|TRBJ2-3|TRBD2|16
TGTGCCAGCAGTTACTCAAGCGGGGGCGTCCCAGATACGCAGTATTTT
CASSYSSGGVPDTQYF
>NA|TRBV27|TRBJ1-5|NA|15
TGTGCCAGCAGTTTATTTTCGGGCTCTAACTTGCCCCAGCATTTT
CASSLFSGSNLPQHF
>NA|TRBV7-4|TRBJ2-3|NA|13
TGTGCCAGCGGGGGAGACTTCACAGATACGCAGTATTTT
CASGGDFTDTQYF
>NA|TRBV11-3|TRBJ2-1|TRBD2|16
TGTGCCAGCAGCCCCAGAGGTCTAGCGGGAAATTCGGTGCAGTTCTTC
CASSPRGLAGNSVQFF
>NA|TRBV6-2/TRBV6-3|TRBJ2-1|NA|17
TGTGCCAGCAGTTACACAGAACGCCGGGACTTTTACAATGAGCAGTTCTTC
CASSYTERRDFYNEQFF
>NA|TRBV6-1|TRBJ2-1|TRBD2|16
TGTGCCAGCAGTGAAGTCGCGGGGGGCGTCTACAATGAGCAGTTCTTC
CASSEVAGGVYNEQFF
>many|TRBV7-6|TRBJ2-2|TRBD1|16
TGTGCCAGCAGCTTTGTTTGGACAGGGGACACCGGGGAGCTGTTTTTT
CASSFVWTGDTGELFF
>NA|TRBV18|TRBJ2-4|TRBD2|21
TGTGCCAGCTCACCAACACCGGGACTAGCGGGGGGCTATCTAGCCAAAAACATTCAGTACTTC
CASSPTPGLAGGYLAKNIQYF
>NA|TRBV27|TRBJ2-3|TRBD2|19
TGTGCCAGCAGTTTCAGGCTAGCGGGGGGGCAGAGGGGCACAGATACGCAGTATTTT
CASSFRLAGGQRGTDTQYF
>NA|TRBV6-5|TRBJ1-6|NA|15
TGTGCCAGCAGTTACGGGCGGGGGGCGGTCGATCCCCTCCACTTT
CASSYGRGAVDPLHF
>NA|TRBV3-1|TRBJ2-2|NA|16
TGTGCCAGCAGCCAAGTGGGGCCCCCGAACACCGGGGAGCTGTTTTTT
CASSQVGPPNTGELFF
>NA|TRBV27|TRBJ1-2|TRBD1|20
TGTGCCAGCAGTTTAATTTCGGACCCTTGGAGTGACAGGGGGCGATATGGCTACACCTTC
CASSLISDPWSDRGRYGYTF
>NA|TRBV20-1|TRBJ1-2|NA|18
TGCAGTGCTAGAGTATGGGGTGAGGGAGATCTAACGGACTATGGCTACACCTTC
CSARVWGEGDLTDYGYTF
>many|TRBV7-9|TRBJ2-3|TRBD2|15
TGTGCCAGCAGCCCTCTCACTAGCGAAACCGATACGCAGTATTTT
CASSPLTSETDTQYF
>NA|TRBV20-1|TRBJ2-4|NA|12
TGCAGTGCCAGCGGGCTCTTCGGCATTCAGTACTTC
CSASGLFGIQYF
>few|TRBV4-1|TRBJ1-2|TRBD1|15
TGCGCCAGCAGCCATATTCAGGGGGCTAACTATGGCTACACCTTC
CASSHIQGANYGYTF